A single sample is the source of the 20 T cell receptor beta chains below, sequenced in a study of T cell responses to AZD1222 COVID-19 vaccine. Sequencing used immunoSEQ multiplex PCR; TCRdb keeps in-frame clones, though not all of them. In the table there are 140,000 or so clones, around 90% of which are singletons. The sample was peripheral blood, taken 28 days after the second dose of the MenACWY control vaccine. These receptors came from an adult who received the MenACWY meningococcal vaccine as a control.

The rearrangement joins TRBV2 to TRBJ1-1; 7 positions agree with TRBD1. J lost 3 bases, V lost 0 bases, and 7 bases had no gene match. CDR1 is SNHLY, CDR2 FYNNEI, per germline. The CDR3 sequence is 16 residues long. The CDR3 DNA reads as TGTGCCAGCAGTGAAGCAGAGGGGGCGCGTTACACTGAAGCTTTCTTT. It yields the protein CASSEAEGARYTEAFF.

The V and J genes are TRBV23-1 and TRBJ1-6; 7 bases line up with TRBD1. TRBV23-1 is annotated as an ORF whose role is uncertain. The junction had 9 bases not matched to a gene; V was cut back by 3 bases and J by 1 base. The CDR3 has 18 amino acids. The CDR3 spells CASSHPRQGISYNSPLHF. The CDR3 coding sequence is TGCGCCAGCAGTCACCCGAGACAGGGTATTTCCTATAATTCACCCCTCCACTTT.

This rearrangement joins TRBV7-9 to TRBJ1-1, with unresolved D. In germline, CDR1 is SEHNR, CDR2 FQNEAQ (reference sequence). The CDR3 runs to 13 residues. V was trimmed by 6 bases and J by 2 bases, leaving 10 bases between them. CDR3 in amino acids: CASSLNSNTEAFF. In nucleotides, the CDR3 is TGTGCCAGCAGTCTTAATTCTAACACTGAAGCTTTCTTT.

The genes are TRBV28 and TRBJ1-4; 8 bases agree with TRBD1. V shed 2 bases and J 1 base; nucleotides not matched to a gene: 6. Germline lookup yields CDR1 MDHEN and CDR2 SYDVKM. This CDR3 comprises 17 residues. The CDR3 sequence: CASSLVGRGRTNEKLFF. CDR3 nucleotides: TGTGCCAGCAGTTTAGTCGGCAGGGGGCGAACTAATGAAAAACTGTTTTTT.

V usage is TRBV10-3 and J usage is TRBJ2-5, with D possibly being TRBD1 (6 bases). This CDR3 contains 15 residues. The V gene lost 4 bases and the J gene lost 2 bases, with 14 bases spanning the gap. CDR1 is ENHRY and CDR2 is SYGVKD in the germline V gene. The CDR3 region has the DNA TGTGCCATCAGTGGCCTACAGGGTGGGCAAGAGACCCAGTACTTC. This codes for CAISGLQGGQETQYF.

The rearrangement joins TRBV6-5 to TRBJ1-2; D not certain. Per the germline V gene, CDR1 is MNHEY and CDR2 is SVGAGI. This CDR3 is built from 15 residues. Trimming left V 0 bases short and J 4 bases short, with 12 bases between. The CDR3 nucleotides read TGTGCCAGCAGTTACTCGCCACGGTTTGGCTATGGCTACACCTTC. This encodes CASSYSPRFGYGYTF.

The V call is TRBV25-1, the J call TRBJ1-1; TRBD1 might be the D (5 bases). CDR3 length equals 14 residues. Germline V gives CDR1 MGHDK, CDR2 SYGVNS. V was clipped by 1 base and J by 5 bases, with 11 bases between them. The CDR3 nucleotides are TGTGCCAGCAGTGAATCGAGGGGTAGGACTGAAGCTTTCTTT. Protein product: CASSESRGRTEAFF.

The chain employs TRBV29-1 and TRBJ2-6; 9 bases are shared with TRBD1. V lost 5 bases and J lost 1; bases outside the gene matches: 6. Germline-derived CDR1 and CDR2 are SQVTM and ANQGSEA. This CDR3 comprises 16 residues. The CDR3 region has the DNA TGCAGCGTTCAGACAGGGGGTAGATCTGGGGCCAACGTCCTGACTTTC. Translating gives CSVQTGGRSGANVLTF.

The gene calls are TRBV7-8 and TRBJ1-2, with 9 bases fitting TRBD1. V dropped 5 bases and J dropped 7; count of bases not matched to a gene: 11. CDR3 length: 15 residues. Germline assignment: CDR1 SGHVS and CDR2 FQNEAQ. The CDR3: CASSTFRDRVRGYTF. In DNA, the CDR3 is TGTGCCAGCAGCACCTTCCGGGACAGGGTTCGTGGCTACACCTTC.

The CDR3 region is CASSVGGDYNEQFF. The CDR3 region has the DNA TGCGCCAGCAGCGTAGGGGGTGACTACAATGAGCAGTTCTTC. V usage is TRBV5-1 and J usage is TRBJ2-1, with D perhaps matching TRBD1 (6 bases). The CDR3 sequence is 14 residues long. CDR1 SGHRS and CDR2 YFSETQ come from the germline V gene. The V end was cut by 4 bases, the J end by 3 bases, with 11 bases between.

The chain has TRBV7-2 and TRBJ1-2; 11 bases agree with TRBD1. With V trimmed by 2 bases and J by 4 bases, 12 bases remained unmatched. Per germline, CDR1 SGHTA and CDR2 FQGNSA. The length of the CDR3 is 18 residues. The CDR3, as DNA: TGTGCCAGCAGCTTATCCCCGGACAGGGGGCTTGGTATCTATGGCTACACCTTC. Translating it yields CASSLSPDRGLGIYGYTF. Full variable domain (missing parts from reference TRBV7-2 and TRBJ1-2): GAGVSQSPSNKVTEKGKDVELRCDPISGHTALYWYRQSLGQGLEFLIYFQGNSAPDKSGLPSDRFSAERTGGSVSTLTIQRTQQEDSAVYLCASSLSPDRGLGIYGYTFGSGTRLTVV.

The rearrangement uses TRBV19 and TRBJ2-1; TRBD2 aligns across 12 bases. The V and J ends lost 4 bases and 8 bases, in that order; junction bases with no gene match: 9. This CDR3 has 16 amino acids. In germline, CDR1 is LNHDA, CDR2 SQIVND (reference sequence). CDR3 region: CASSTTTSGSVDEQFF. DNA for the CDR3: TGTGCCAGTAGTACCACGACTAGCGGGAGTGTCGATGAGCAGTTCTTC.

V and J are TRBV30 and TRBJ2-1; TRBD2 aligns across 7 bases. CDR1 GTSNPN and CDR2 SVGIG come from the germline V gene (reference sequence). With 4 bases clipped from V and 4 bases from J, the junction kept 4 bases outside the gene matches. CDR3 length: 13 residues. The CDR3 here is CAWTGGRYNEQFF. CDR3 in DNA: TGTGCCTGGACGGGGGGAAGGTACAATGAGCAGTTCTTC.

DNA for the CDR3: TGTGCCAGCAGCTTTAGGACAGGGCTCTCCTACGAGCAGTACTTC. Its translation: CASSFRTGLSYEQYF. This chain joins TRBV14 and TRBJ2-7; 8 nucleotides align to TRBD1. The CDR3 sequence is 15 residues long. Germline-derived CDR1 and CDR2 are SGHDN and FVKESK. The junction had 6 bases not matched to a gene; V was cut back by 5 bases and J by 0 bases.

This chain joins TRBV19 and TRBJ2-1; no clear D. The CDR3 is 15 residues long. CDR1 and CDR2 from the germline V gene are LNHDA and SQIVND (reference sequence). Trimming took off 3 bases at V and 0 bases at J, with 9 bases between the two ends. CDR3 DNA: TGTGCCAGTAGTATTATCCTTAGCTCCTACAATGAGCAGTTCTTC. It is translated as CASSIILSSYNEQFF.

The chain is built from TRBV16 and TRBJ2-7; TRBD1 aligns across 9 bases. V shed 2 bases and J 0 bases; nucleotides not matched to a gene: 2. The CDR3 totals 15 residues. CDR1 is KGHSY, CDR2 FQNENV, per germline. DNA of the CDR3: TGTGCCAGCAGCCAACCGGGACAGGGCTCCTACGAGCAGTACTTC. Residues: CASSQPGQGSYEQYF.

The rearrangement links TRBV11-3 to TRBJ1-1; no clear D. The CDR3 is 13 residues long. The V end lost 0 bases, the J end lost 6 bases, and 8 bases lay between the germline ends. The germline CDR1 and CDR2 sequences are SGHNT and YENEEA. The CDR3 region is CASSLDVGAEAFF. In DNA form, the CDR3 reads TGTGCCAGCAGCTTAGACGTTGGGGCTGAAGCTTTCTTT.

The CDR3 coding sequence is TGTGCCAGCAGTGCAAACTACGGGGCAGGGGCGCAAGATACGCAGTATTTT. This codes for CASSANYGAGAQDTQYF. The chain combines TRBV5-6 with TRBJ2-3; possible D gene TRBD1, 6 bases. The germline V gene has CDR1 SGHDT and CDR2 YYEEEE. V shed 5 bases and J shed 5 bases, with 24 bases lying between them. The CDR3 consists of 17 residues.

This clone was observed a few times. V and J are TRBV4-1 and TRBJ1-1; D perhaps matches TRBD1 (5 bases). CDR3 size: 14 residues. Looked up from germline, CDR1 is MGHRA and CDR2 is YSYEKL. V lost 4 bases to trimming and J lost 4 bases, with 13 bases between them. DNA of the CDR3: TGCGCCAGCAGCCCCCAACGGGGGGGCACTGAAGCTTTCTTT. Translation gives CASSPQRGGTEAFF.

This clone came up a few times. This chain links TRBV21-1 with TRBJ2-1; the table calls TRBD2, which could not be checked here. TRBV21-1 has pseudogene status. The CDR3 length is 19 residues. The CDR3: CASSKGVGGTSGTHNEQFF. Written as DNA, the CDR3 is TGTGCCAGCAGTAAAGGAGTGGGCGGGACTAGCGGCACACACAATGAGCAGTTCTTC.